Listed below are T cell receptor beta chains from one sample, sequenced in a study of cytomegalovirus exposure and HLA in healthy donors. Assay used: immunoSEQ multiplex PCR; TCRdb lists only in-frame clones, some missing. The data contain over 150,000 clones, about 80% of them singletons. What was sequenced was PBMCs. These receptors were taken from a man between 18 and 35 years old in good health and CMV-seropositive. Each CDR3 is given without its conserved first and last residue. Clone size is not always given. Where it is, it says once, few, many or a class for expanded clones.

TRBV5-1 NA ASRSSGSSFNEQF
TRBV7-8 NA ASSLGGAHNQPQH
TRBV6-6 NA ASSYPTDRVTEAF
TRBV28 NA ASSVQENVAKNIQY
TRBV10-1 NA ASAPSGTLNTQY
TRBV5-6 few ASSYRNSGANVLT
TRBV5-4 NA ASSSTGGWGNTIY
TRBV5-4 few ASSRTLNEQF
TRBV7-2 NA ASSLAGTGYGGEKLF
TRBV4-2 NA ASSFKAGVTNSYNEQF
TRBV27 NA ASSPGGTSGNTIY
TRBV5-4 NA ASSLWGLAGESSYEQY
TRBV11-2 NA ASNPTGWVNSPLH
TRBV27 once ASSFKTGGGYGYT
TRBV5-5 NA ASSSLGASGGFKF
TRBV2 NA ASSPRLLRGNTIY
TRBV10-3 NA AISPTGGKTYEQY
TRBV9 NA ASSVTGGGYEQY
TRBV19 NA ASSNEQGSEKLF
TRBV19 NA ASSITGEVGETQY
TRBV7-9 NA ASSSPVVFNYGYT
TRBV6-6 NA ASSYSSQENQPQH
TRBV30 NA AWSVGGHSNQPQH
TRBV27 once ASSFGTGLNTEAF
TRBV19 NA ASSIVAVGTEAF